This T cell receptor beta chain was sequenced during a study of T cells expressing NK-cell markers. Study context: TCR beta repertoires came from sorted CD3+CD56+NKG2C+, CD3+CD56+NKG2C- and CD3+CD56-NKG2C+ T cells. Whole-study results and caveats: NKG2C+ dominant clonotypes from roughly 6 donors made up about 1.0-7.5% of CD8+ T cells.

TCRdb re-called the 5' RACE reads; one entry per CDR3 protein, DNA not given. With a few hundred thousand distinct CDR3 sequences in the sample, the ten largest clones hold roughly 3.6%. There are 12 residues in the CDR3. Looked up from germline, CDR1 is SEHNR and CDR2 is FQNEAQ (reference sequence). Worth noting for this clonotype: No antigen is known for it.

Sequencing input: blood T cells: a sorted CD56 or NKG2C T cell subset, CD4+ or CD8+ T cells, or bulk PBMC T cells (not recorded which). The chain uses TRBV7-9 and TRBJ2-1; the D call from TCRdb, TRBD1, cannot be confirmed without DNA. This receptor was obtained from a man aged 18 to 29 in good health. The CDR3 is CADGATWNEQFF.